Listed below are T cell receptor beta chains from one sample, sequenced in a study of T cell responses to AZD1222 COVID-19 vaccine. Using immunoSEQ multiplex PCR, the repertoire was profiled, and TCRdb retains in-frame clones only, with some absent. This sample has 130,000 or so clones, with about nine tenths found just once. The specimen was peripheral blood, collected on day 0 of AZD1222 vaccination. These receptors were taken from an adult in good health. Each CDR3 is given with its conserved first and last residue. D genes are given only for firm matches. Only some rows state a clone size, as once, few, many or a class for expanded clones.

v_gene: TRBV19; abundance: .; j_gene: TRBJ2-3; d_gene: TRBD2; CDR3nt: TGTGCCAGTAGTCCGAGACTAGCGGGGGGGCGGGGCACAGATACGCAGTATTTT; CDR3aa: CASSPRLAGGRGTDTQYF
v_gene: TRBV6-5; abundance: .; j_gene: TRBJ1-6; d_gene: .; CDR3nt: TGTGCCAGCAGTTACTCGATTGGGACTGAGAGTTCACCCCTCCACTTT; CDR3aa: CASSYSIGTESSPLHF
v_gene: TRBV11-2; abundance: .; j_gene: TRBJ2-7; d_gene: TRBD2; CDR3nt: TGTGCCAGCAGCTTAGCTTCGGCGGGGGGATCCTACGAGCAGTACTTC; CDR3aa: CASSLASAGGSYEQYF
v_gene: TRBV7-6; abundance: .; j_gene: TRBJ1-6; d_gene: .; CDR3nt: TGTGCCAGCAGCGCCTTCGGGAGCTCCTATAATTCACCCCTCCACTTT; CDR3aa: CASSAFGSSYNSPLHF
v_gene: TRBV18; abundance: .; j_gene: TRBJ1-5; d_gene: .; CDR3nt: TGTGCCAGCTCATCAGCAGGGGTAGGTGGCAATCAGCCCCAGCATTTT; CDR3aa: CASSSAGVGGNQPQHF
v_gene: TRBV4-3; abundance: .; j_gene: TRBJ2-5; d_gene: .; CDR3nt: TGCGCCAGCAGCCAATCGGGGACGTACCAAGAGACCCAGTACTTC; CDR3aa: CASSQSGTYQETQYF
v_gene: TRBV2; abundance: once; j_gene: TRBJ1-6; d_gene: TRBD1; CDR3nt: TGTGCCAGCAGTAAGGGACAGACGGATAATTCACCCCTCCACTTT; CDR3aa: CASSKGQTDNSPLHF
v_gene: TRBV12-3/TRBV12-4; abundance: .; j_gene: TRBJ1-1; d_gene: .; CDR3nt: TGTGCCAGCAGTTCTGACAGGCGTTGG; CDR3aa: CASSSDRRW
v_gene: TRBV19; abundance: .; j_gene: TRBJ1-5; d_gene: .; CDR3nt: TGTGCCAGTAGTATAACAGGGACTGGGGGCAATCAGCCCCAGCATTTT; CDR3aa: CASSITGTGGNQPQHF
v_gene: TRBV19; abundance: .; j_gene: TRBJ1-4; d_gene: .; CDR3nt: TGTGCCAGCTCAGGGTCGCTGAAAGAAAAACTGTTTTTT; CDR3aa: CASSGSLKEKLFF
v_gene: TRBV6-1; abundance: once; j_gene: TRBJ1-6; d_gene: .; CDR3nt: TGTGCCAGCAGTGAAGGAGGTGCGGACCCCCGAAGCCTTTTCTATAATTCACCCCTCCACTTT; CDR3aa: CASSEGGADPRSLFYNSPLHF
v_gene: TRBV4-3; abundance: .; j_gene: TRBJ1-1; d_gene: .; CDR3nt: TGCGCCAGCAGCCAAGTTAATCCGAACACTGAAGCTTTCTTT; CDR3aa: CASSQVNPNTEAFF
v_gene: TRBV28; abundance: .; j_gene: TRBJ1-5; d_gene: TRBD1; CDR3nt: TGTGCCAGCCAACCGACAGGGGGCCTGAATCAGCCCCAGCATTTT; CDR3aa: CASQPTGGLNQPQHF
v_gene: TRBV7-9; abundance: .; j_gene: TRBJ1-4; d_gene: .; CDR3nt: TGTGCCAGCAGGAATGCAGGGGTTAATGAAAAACTGTTTTTT; CDR3aa: CASRNAGVNEKLFF
v_gene: TRBV5-1; abundance: .; j_gene: TRBJ2-5; d_gene: .; CDR3nt: TGCGCCAGCAGCAGGGGCCAAGAGACCCAGTACTTC; CDR3aa: CASSRGQETQYF
v_gene: TRBV5-1; abundance: .; j_gene: TRBJ2-7; d_gene: .; CDR3nt: TGCGCCAGCAGCTTGGAAAACCGGGATAGTGACTCCTACGAGCAGTACTTC; CDR3aa: CASSLENRDSDSYEQYF
v_gene: TRBV29-1; abundance: .; j_gene: TRBJ2-7; d_gene: .; CDR3nt: TGCAGCGTGGGACATTTCACCGGGGACGAGCAGTACTTC; CDR3aa: CSVGHFTGDEQYF
v_gene: TRBV5-1; abundance: .; j_gene: TRBJ2-5; d_gene: TRBD2; CDR3nt: TGCGCCAGTAAAAACCCGAGCGGGGGGGAGACCCAGTACTTC; CDR3aa: CASKNPSGGETQYF
v_gene: TRBV5-1; abundance: few; j_gene: TRBJ1-1; d_gene: .; CDR3nt: TGCGCCAGCAGCCCGGAAGGGCAGAAAAACACTGAAGCTTTCTTT; CDR3aa: CASSPEGQKNTEAFF
v_gene: TRBV28; abundance: .; j_gene: TRBJ2-1; d_gene: .; CDR3nt: TGTGCCAGCAGTTCAGCGATACTTCACTACAATGAGCAGTTCTTC; CDR3aa: CASSSAILHYNEQFF
v_gene: TRBV7-9; abundance: few; j_gene: TRBJ1-1; d_gene: TRBD1; CDR3nt: TGTGCCAGCAGCCGGGGACAGGGGGCTTTAGCTTTCTTT; CDR3aa: CASSRGQGALAFF
v_gene: TRBV6-1; abundance: .; j_gene: TRBJ1-6; d_gene: .; CDR3nt: TGTGCCAGCAGTGAAGCGCTGGGGAATTCACCCCTCCACTTT; CDR3aa: CASSEALGNSPLHF
v_gene: TRBV7-9; abundance: .; j_gene: TRBJ2-5; d_gene: .; CDR3nt: TGTGCCAGCAGCTTAGCGGGGGGGCCACAGACCCAGTACTTC; CDR3aa: CASSLAGGPQTQYF
v_gene: TRBV7-2; abundance: .; j_gene: TRBJ2-1; d_gene: TRBD1; CDR3nt: TGTGCCAGCAGCTTAGACAGGGGTGTGGATGAGCAGTTCTTC; CDR3aa: CASSLDRGVDEQFF
v_gene: TRBV9; abundance: .; j_gene: TRBJ2-5; d_gene: .; CDR3nt: TGTGCCAGCAGCTATACGGGTAGGGTTGGGCAAGAGACCCAGTACTTC; CDR3aa: CASSYTGRVGQETQYF
v_gene: TRBV5-4; abundance: .; j_gene: TRBJ2-7; d_gene: .; CDR3nt: TGTGCCAGCAGCTTGGTCGGTACCTACGAGCAGTACTTC; CDR3aa: CASSLVGTYEQYF
v_gene: TRBV6-5; abundance: .; j_gene: TRBJ2-7; d_gene: TRBD1; CDR3nt: TGTGCCACCCAACCAGGGACAGGGTACTCCTACGAGCAGTACTTC; CDR3aa: CATQPGTGYSYEQYF
v_gene: TRBV6-5; abundance: .; j_gene: TRBJ1-6; d_gene: .; CDR3nt: TGTGCCAGCAGTTACCCTCGGGGTTCACCCCTCCACTTT; CDR3aa: CASSYPRGSPLHF
v_gene: TRBV6-5; abundance: .; j_gene: TRBJ2-7; d_gene: .; CDR3nt: TGTGCCACCTTACGTCGGGAAGGACACCACGAGCAGTACTTC; CDR3aa: CATLRREGHHEQYF
v_gene: TRBV3-1/TRBV3-2; abundance: .; j_gene: TRBJ1-5; d_gene: .; CDR3nt: TGTGCCAGCAGCCAGGCCCCGGGCGTACAAAATCAGCCCCAGCATTTT; CDR3aa: CASSQAPGVQNQPQHF
v_gene: TRBV24-1; abundance: .; j_gene: TRBJ2-5; d_gene: .; CDR3nt: TGTGCCACCAGTGGACCGGAGAAGACCCAGTACTTC; CDR3aa: CATSGPEKTQYF
v_gene: TRBV5-1; abundance: .; j_gene: TRBJ1-1; d_gene: .; CDR3nt: TGCGCCAGCAGCCACGGAGGTGGGCTGTCGACTGAAGCTTTCTTT; CDR3aa: CASSHGGGLSTEAFF
v_gene: TRBV2; abundance: .; j_gene: TRBJ1-1; d_gene: .; CDR3nt: TGTGCCAGCAGTGATACCCCCGGGAAAGGGAACACTGAAGCTTTCTTT; CDR3aa: CASSDTPGKGNTEAFF
v_gene: TRBV4-2; abundance: .; j_gene: TRBJ1-5; d_gene: .; CDR3nt: TGTGCCAGCAGCTCTAAATCTAGGGATAGCAATCAGCCCCAGCATTTT; CDR3aa: CASSSKSRDSNQPQHF
v_gene: TRBV4-3; abundance: .; j_gene: TRBJ2-7; d_gene: .; CDR3nt: TGCGCCAGCAGCCAAGCTTTGGGACCTGATTACGAGCAGTACTTC; CDR3aa: CASSQALGPDYEQYF
v_gene: TRBV7-9; abundance: .; j_gene: TRBJ2-5; d_gene: .; CDR3nt: TGTGCCAGCAGTCCCGGGGGCCGAGAGACCCAGTACTTC; CDR3aa: CASSPGGRETQYF
v_gene: TRBV9; abundance: .; j_gene: TRBJ2-1; d_gene: .; CDR3nt: TGTGCCAGCAGCGTTCAGGGTTTTGGTGAGCAGTTCTTC; CDR3aa: CASSVQGFGEQFF
v_gene: TRBV7-8; abundance: .; j_gene: TRBJ1-2; d_gene: .; CDR3nt: TGTGCCAGCAGCCCAAGGAACACCAAGAAGGGCTACACCTTC; CDR3aa: CASSPRNTKKGYTF
v_gene: TRBV7-9; abundance: .; j_gene: TRBJ1-1; d_gene: .; CDR3nt: TGTGCCAGCAGCTTGGACGGGGGGAACACTGAAGCTTTCTTT; CDR3aa: CASSLDGGNTEAFF
v_gene: TRBV7-9; abundance: .; j_gene: TRBJ1-4; d_gene: .; CDR3nt: TGTGCCAGCAGCCTAGGTGGCGGAAAGAATGAAAAACTGTTTTTT; CDR3aa: CASSLGGGKNEKLFF
v_gene: TRBV27; abundance: .; j_gene: TRBJ1-2; d_gene: .; CDR3nt: TGTGCCAGCAGTTTAAGGGCCGCTAACTATGGCTACACCTTC; CDR3aa: CASSLRAANYGYTF
v_gene: TRBV7-2; abundance: few; j_gene: TRBJ2-7; d_gene: .; CDR3nt: TGTGCCAGCAGCTTAGTTTTGCCCTACGAGCAGTACTTC; CDR3aa: CASSLVLPYEQYF
v_gene: TRBV28; abundance: .; j_gene: TRBJ1-2; d_gene: .; CDR3nt: TGTGCCAGCAGCACAAACTACTATGGCTACACCTTC; CDR3aa: CASSTNYYGYTF
v_gene: TRBV6-1; abundance: .; j_gene: TRBJ2-2; d_gene: TRBD2; CDR3nt: TGTGCCAGCAGTGAAGGGGGACTAGCCGGGGAGCTGTTTTTT; CDR3aa: CASSEGGLAGELFF
v_gene: TRBV3-1/TRBV3-2; abundance: .; j_gene: TRBJ1-1; d_gene: .; CDR3nt: TGTGCCAGCAGCCAAGAAGTCAGAACCACTGAAGCTTTCTTT; CDR3aa: CASSQEVRTTEAFF
v_gene: TRBV5-1; abundance: .; j_gene: TRBJ1-1; d_gene: .; CDR3nt: TGCGCCAGCAGCCCCCAGTGGGCGAACACTGAAGCTTTCTTT; CDR3aa: CASSPQWANTEAFF
v_gene: TRBV28; abundance: once; j_gene: TRBJ2-7; d_gene: .; CDR3nt: TGTGCCGTCGGAAATCGGGGGTGGGGGCCGGACGAGCAGTACTTC; CDR3aa: CAVGNRGWGPDEQYF
v_gene: TRBV4-3; abundance: .; j_gene: TRBJ1-6; d_gene: TRBD1; CDR3nt: TGCGCCAGCAGACCGACAGGGGGCAATTCACCCCTCCACTTT; CDR3aa: CASRPTGGNSPLHF
v_gene: TRBV28; abundance: .; j_gene: TRBJ2-2; d_gene: .; CDR3nt: TGTGCCAGCAGCCAAGGAGCTGCGTTCCCCGGGGAGCTGTTTTTT; CDR3aa: CASSQGAAFPGELFF